This TCR beta chain was recorded in a study of type 1 and type 2 diabetes patients (dated by TCRdb to the mid-2010s). Concerning the study at large: Fewer than 10 type 1 diabetes patients, a few type 2 diabetes patients and about 6 nondiabetic controls, all recruited in China, made up the cohort. Across the study, CD4+ and CD8+ T cells were positively selected from PBMCs by means of CD4 or CD8 MicroBeads on MACS columns. For the type 1 diabetes patients, the type 2 diabetes patients acted as a disease comparison group. Paired-end sequencing of TCRbeta libraries was performed on Illumina HiSeq 2000 or MiSeq instruments. The study used high-throughput sequencing to profile TCRbeta repertoires and compare individuals with type 1 diabetes, type 2 diabetes and no diabetes. A total of 18,976,912 paired-end reads were generated across the whole study. Comparing approximately 19-cycle and roughly 23-cycle amplification showed similar V gene usage, suggesting similar primer efficiencies and random PCR bias.

To note about this clonotype: Its specific antigen is unknown. No clone much larger than this one lies a single base away; base qualities are absent.

The sequencer listed for this sample is Illumina MiSeq. For TCRbeta CDR3 amplification, the template was genomic DNA taken from the sorted T cell subsets. The TCRbeta CDR3 region was amplified by multiplex PCR using 30 forward and 13 reverse primers. After the PCR products were purified with AMPure XP beads, a second PCR of 20 to 30 cycles was run to add indices and adaptors. Before sequencing, the libraries were purified from gel with the QIAquick Gel Extraction Kit. The authors' pipeline ran thus. Paired-end reads were merged with FLASH and aligned to IMGT V, D and J germline references using IgBLAST. Reads with less than 70% alignment identity to germline references were removed, leaving around 11,000,000 reads across the study. Following IMGT definitions, CDR3 boundaries, reading frame and productivity were assigned. A highly-expanded clone was defined as any clone making up 1% or more of reads, and normalized Shannon entropy served as the measure of diversity. Unpaired two-tailed t-tests were used to test for differences in Shannon entropy between groups. The public reads were reanalyzed by TCRdb: fastp trimming at Q25, MiXCR alignment, in-frame beta chains only. Duplicate CDR3 protein sequences are folded into a single record with the most common DNA and genes. TCRdb's processing, not the study's, gives the V and J calls here. Within this sample are more than 250,000 distinct CDR3 sequences, with around 47% of them counted one time only. Approximately 14% of the sample belongs to the ten largest clones.

V and J are truncated by 6 bases and 6 bases respectively, leaving an intervening sequence of 9 bases. The germline V gene encodes CDR1 ENHRY and CDR2 SYGVKD. Taken from cysteine to phenylalanine, the CDR3 has 11 residues. Just the 33-base CDR3 DNA is kept, in frame starting at base 1. Every diabetic patient fulfilled standard classification criteria for type 1 or type 2 diabetes, and glucose and C-peptide were evaluated using WHO-recommended methods. Donors with other autoimmune diseases or infections within the previous four weeks were excluded from participation. A ten-milliliter sample of peripheral blood was drawn from every participant. LymphoPrep density separation was used to isolate PBMCs. General study outcomes and caveats: V and J gene usage patterns of type 2 diabetes and control samples were highly correlated, averaging around 0.97 between samples. High diversity was shown by type 2 diabetes repertoires, and the diversity was significantly greater than that of type 1 diabetes repertoires in both CD4+ and CD8+ T cells. Because only a limited number of T2D and control samples were sequenced, some T1D-only HECs might also appear in more T2D or control samples. Few highly-expanded CD4+ clones, median one, were found in type 2 diabetes patients, accounting for a median about 4% of reads. The study groups were not matched for age and gender, which could possibly have biased interpretation.

Recombination connected TRBV10-3 to TRBJ2-7; no D gene can be assigned with confidence. The receptor was isolated from a man aged 18 to 35 with type 2 diabetes. The material sequenced was peripheral blood mononuclear cells (PBMCs). The nucleotide sequence is TGTGCCATCAGGGGCTCCGGCGAGCAGTACTTC. It is translated as CAIRGSGEQYF.